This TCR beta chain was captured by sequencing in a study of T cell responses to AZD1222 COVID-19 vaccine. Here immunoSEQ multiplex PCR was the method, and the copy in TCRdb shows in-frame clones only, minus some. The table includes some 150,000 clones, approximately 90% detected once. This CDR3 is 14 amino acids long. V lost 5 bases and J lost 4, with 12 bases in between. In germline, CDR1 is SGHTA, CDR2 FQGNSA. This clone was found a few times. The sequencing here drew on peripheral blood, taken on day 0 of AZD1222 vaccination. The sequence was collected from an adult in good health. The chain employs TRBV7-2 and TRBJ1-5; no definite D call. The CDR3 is CASSVGRVNQPQHF. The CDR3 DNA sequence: TGTGCCAGCAGCGTCGGGCGGGTAAATCAGCCCCAGCATTTT. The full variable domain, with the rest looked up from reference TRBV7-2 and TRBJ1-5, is GAGVSQSPSNKVTEKGKDVELRCDPISGHTALYWYRQSLGQGLEFLIYFQGNSAPDKSGLPSDRFSAERTGGSVSTLTIQRTQQEDSAVYLCASSVGRVNQPQHFGDGTRLSIL.